The 24 T cell receptor beta chains below were found in one sample sequenced in a study of T cell responses to AZD1222 COVID-19 vaccine. Repertoires were generated with immunoSEQ multiplex PCR, while TCRdb's copy carries only in-frame clones and drops some. The sample includes 65,000 to 80,000 clones, 90% of them seen just once. The starting material was peripheral blood, obtained on day 0 of AZD1222 vaccination. Source of these receptors: an adult in good health.

The rearrangement joins TRBV3-1 (or the pseudogene TRBV3-2) to TRBJ1-3; no firm D call. Germline CDR1 LGHDT, CDR2 YNNKEL (reference sequence). Trimming removed 0 bases at V and 9 bases at J, with 6 bases between. The CDR3 is 12 amino acids. The CDR3 bases are TGTGCCAGCAGCCAAGATTATACCACCATATATTTT. This sequence encodes CASSQDYTTIYF.

The genes are TRBV6-2 or TRBV6-3 and TRBJ2-7; no clear D gene. The CDR3 length is 16 residues. Per germline, CDR1 MNHEY and CDR2 SVGEGT. V dropped 0 bases and J dropped 7 bases, with 19 bases sitting between them. Here the CDR3 reads CASSYSPAMLGPEQYF. As DNA, the CDR3 is TGTGCCAGCAGTTACTCCCCAGCGATGCTGGGCCCTGAGCAGTACTTC.

J is TRBJ2-1 and V is TRBV30; 10 positions agree with TRBD2. Germline CDR1 is GTSNPN and CDR2 is SVGIG (reference sequence). This CDR3 has 17 amino acids. V trimming: 7 bases; J trimming: 4 bases; junction bases outside the gene matches: 16. This CDR3 reads CAFAIAGGTPKYNEQFF. CDR3 sequence (DNA): TGTGCCTTTGCGATAGCGGGGGGAACCCCAAAATACAATGAGCAGTTCTTC.

The chain couples TRBV11-1 to TRBJ1-2; D not certain. The length of the CDR3 is 13 residues. Looked up from germline, CDR1 is SGHAT and CDR2 is FQDESV (reference sequence). V gave up 4 bases and J gave up 8 bases, with 14 bases separating them. CDR3 region: CASSSDPLVGYTF. The CDR3 DNA is TGTGCCAGCAGCTCCGATCCTCTGGTCGGCTACACCTTC.

The chain carries TRBV30 and TRBJ1-1; no firm D call. Trimming took off 1 base at V and 6 bases at J, with 12 bases between the two ends. The CDR3 length is 13 residues. Germline CDR1 reads GTSNPN; CDR2 reads SVGIG (reference sequence). DNA for the CDR3: TGTGCCTGGAGTGCCCAATTGCAGTCTGAAGCTTTCTTT. It is translated as CAWSAQLQSEAFF.

The chain combines TRBV9 with TRBJ2-3, with 10 bases that match TRBD2. Trimming at V came to 3 bases and at J to 6 bases, leaving 7 bases not matched to a gene. This CDR3 is 15 amino acids long. CDR1 SGDLS and CDR2 YYNGEE come from the germline V gene. The CDR3 DNA is TGTGCCAGCAGCGAAGCGGGGGGGCGGGTTGATACGCAGTATTTT. Encoded protein: CASSEAGGRVDTQYF.

The CDR3 here is CATSEGQQGGTQYF. The CDR3 region has the DNA TGTGCCACCAGTGAGGGGCAGCAGGGGGGAACCCAGTACTTC. This chain links TRBV24-1 with TRBJ2-5; maybe TRBD1 (7 bases). V lost 4 bases to trimming and J lost 8 bases, with 16 bases between them. CDR3 length equals 14 residues. CDR1 and CDR2 (germline): KGHDR, SFDVKD.

J is TRBJ1-2 and V is TRBV9; 7 bases line up with TRBD1. The germline V gene encodes CDR1 SGDLS and CDR2 YYNGEE. CDR3 length: 14 amino acids. The V segment lost 0 bases and the J segment 6 bases; nucleotides outside the gene matches: 5. The CDR3: CASSVDDRVDGYTF. CDR3 DNA: TGTGCCAGCAGCGTAGACGACAGGGTGGATGGCTACACCTTC.

The chain carries TRBV5-5 and TRBJ1-4; D is ambiguous. CDR3 length: 16 amino acids. The V gene lost 0 bases and the J gene lost 0 bases, with 9 bases spanning the gap. Germline V CDR1 and CDR2: SGHKS, YYEKEE (reference sequence). DNA of the CDR3: TGTGCCAGCAGCTTGGACGCGGTGCCAACTAATGAAAAACTGTTTTTT. This sequence encodes CASSLDAVPTNEKLFF.

The sample holds one count of this clone. The chain joins TRBV6-2 or TRBV6-3 to TRBJ2-5, with D uncertain. The V gene's germline CDR1 is MNHEY and CDR2 SVGEGT. This CDR3 contains 16 residues. V dropped 4 bases and J dropped 4 bases, with 19 bases sitting between them. The CDR3 nucleotides are TGTGCCAGCAGTTCGCCCCAGATACGGTTTGGAGAGACCCAGTACTTC. It encodes CASSSPQIRFGETQYF.

The rearrangement links TRBV23-1 to TRBJ1-1, with unresolved D. TRBV23-1 belongs to the ORF category, with a function that is uncertain. The V end lost 4 bases, the J end lost 1 base, and 16 bases lay between the germline ends. The CDR3 runs 16 residues. The DNA of the CDR3 is TGCGCCAGCAGTCCTACATGGTCGTGGGAGAACACTGAAGCTTTCTTT. This codes for CASSPTWSWENTEAFF.

The CDR3 is CASSEDRGDEQFF. In DNA form, the CDR3 reads TGTGCCAGCAGTGAAGATAGGGGAGATGAGCAGTTCTTC. V is TRBV2 and J is TRBJ2-1; D may be TRBD1 or TRBD2 (5 bases each). CDR1 and CDR2 (germline): SNHLY, FYNNEI. Trimming took 1 base from V and 8 from J, leaving 9 bases between them. The length of the CDR3 is 13 residues.

V usage is TRBV3-1 (or the pseudogene TRBV3-2) and J usage is TRBJ2-3; D not certain. The CDR3 is 14 residues long. From germline, CDR1 is LGHDT and CDR2 YNNKEL (reference sequence). Trimming cost V 4 bases and J 6 bases, with 14 bases left between them. As DNA, the CDR3 is TGTGCCAGCAGCCTGTCCGACTCTGGGGATACGCAGTATTTT. It encodes CASSLSDSGDTQYF.

The chain links TRBV6-1 to TRBJ2-1; 8 bases line up with TRBD1. Trimming removed 3 bases from V and 6 bases from J; junction bases left unmatched: 4. Germline-derived CDR1 and CDR2 are MNHNS and SASEGT. The CDR3 is 14 residues long. The CDR3 nucleotides are TGTGCCAGCAGTGAGTTGGACAGGGTCAATGAGCAGTTCTTC. Its translation: CASSELDRVNEQFF.

The chain is built from TRBV7-2 and TRBJ1-4; 7 bases map to TRBD1. Germline assignment: CDR1 SGHTA and CDR2 FQGNSA. The CDR3 contains 12 residues. After removal of 6 bases from V and 13 bases from J, the junction contained 8 bases not matched to a gene. The CDR3 DNA is TGTGCCAGCAGTAAGTGGGACAGACGACTGTTTTTT. Translating gives CASSKWDRRLFF.

The chain combines TRBV9 with TRBJ1-3, with unresolved D. This CDR3 region has 13 residues. CDR1 and CDR2 from the germline V gene are SGDLS and YYNGEE. Trimming stripped 7 bases from V and 4 bases from J, with 12 bases between. CDR3 loop: CASSEMPGNTIYF. CDR3 coding DNA: TGTGCCAGCTCCGAAATGCCAGGAAACACCATATATTTT. Together with reference TRBV9 and TRBJ1-3, the CDR3 gives the full variable domain: DSGVTQTPKHLITATGQRVTLRCSPRSGDLSVYWYQQSLDQGLQFLIQYYNGEERAKGNILERFSAQQFPDLHSELNLSSLELGDSALYFCASSEMPGNTIYFGEGSWLTVV.

Concerning this clone: Other nucleotide sequences from this sample produce the same CDR3. The chain uses TRBV7-3 and TRBJ2-3, with 10 bases identical to TRBD2. The CDR3 extends over 15 amino acids. V lost 4 bases and J lost 1; bases outside the gene matches: 2. CDR1 SGHTA and CDR2 FQGTGA come from the germline V gene. This CDR3 reads CASSSGLAGTDTQYF. The CDR3 bases are TGTGCCAGCAGCTCAGGACTAGCGGGCACAGATACGCAGTATTTT.

J is TRBJ1-3 and V is TRBV9, with D perhaps TRBD1 (6 bases). Germline V gene sequence: CDR1 SGDLS, CDR2 YYNGEE. This CDR3 has 13 amino acids. Trimming left V 7 bases short and J 2 bases short, with 10 bases between. The chain's CDR3 is CASGRTAGNTIYF. The CDR3 DNA is TGTGCCAGCGGAAGGACAGCTGGAAACACCATATATTTT.

The V gene is TRBV7-6, the J gene TRBJ2-7, with a possible D match to TRBD2 (6 bases). Per germline, CDR1 SGHVS and CDR2 FNYEAQ. The CDR3 is 14 residues long. Trimming took off 2 bases at V and 5 bases at J, with 13 bases between the two ends. CDR3 in amino acids: CASSLYGGQDEQYF. DNA of the CDR3: TGTGCCAGCAGCTTATACGGGGGTCAAGACGAGCAGTACTTC.

This clone was seen a single time. The V gene is TRBV11-3, the J gene TRBJ2-7, with D maybe TRBD1 (6 bases). The CDR3 consists of 18 residues. V was trimmed by 3 bases and J by 0 bases, leaving 21 bases between them. In germline, CDR1 is SGHNT, CDR2 YENEEA. In nucleotides, the CDR3 is TGTGCCAGCAGCTTGGGGGCGTTTGGGGACAAGACCTCCTACGAGCAGTACTTC. This translates into CASSLGAFGDKTSYEQYF.

The chain links TRBV29-1 to TRBJ1-1; maybe TRBD1 (5 bases). This CDR3 contains 13 residues. Trimming took 3 bases from V and 0 from J, leaving 8 bases between them. From germline, CDR1 is SQVTM and CDR2 ANQGSEA. CDR3 amino acids: CSVDDSMNTEAFF. CDR3 DNA sequence: TGCAGCGTTGACGACAGCATGAACACTGAAGCTTTCTTT.

The V gene is TRBV3-1 (or the pseudogene TRBV3-2), the J gene TRBJ2-5; D gene unclear. Trimming took off 1 base at V and 4 bases at J, with 4 bases between the two ends. The CDR3 totals 12 residues. Germline V gene data show CDR1 as LGHDT and CDR2 as YNNKEL (reference sequence). CDR3 bases: TGTGCCAGCAGCCAAGCGCGAGAGACCCAGTACTTC. It specifies CASSQARETQYF.

The rearrangement uses TRBV5-1 and TRBJ2-4; D is unresolved. The germline CDR1 and CDR2 sequences are SGHRS and YFSETQ. This CDR3 contains 15 residues. The ends were cut back, 0 bases at V and 7 bases at J, with 14 bases in the middle. The CDR3 spells CASSLERRSGNIQYF. The CDR3 region has the DNA TGCGCCAGCAGCTTGGAGAGACGGAGTGGGAACATTCAGTACTTC.

The chain couples TRBV30 to TRBJ2-7, with D unclear. The CDR3 covers 14 residues. The germline V gene has CDR1 GTSNPN and CDR2 SVGIG (reference sequence). V was trimmed by 0 bases and J by 2 bases, leaving 11 bases between them. The chain's CDR3 is CAWSVTGDTYEQYF. CDR3 coding DNA: TGTGCCTGGAGTGTAACCGGCGACACCTACGAGCAGTACTTC. The variable domain in full, completed from reference TRBV30 and TRBJ2-7, reads SQTIHQWPATLVQPVGSPLSLECTVEGTSNPNLYWYRQAAGRGLQLLFYSVGIGQISSEVPQNLSASRPQDRQFILSSKKLLLSDSGFYLCAWSVTGDTYEQYFGPGTRLTVT.